The clone carrying this TCR beta chain has just a few counts. Its antigen is not known. The data are from a study of T-cell reconstitution after alpha-beta-depleted transplantation in children. Whole-study results and caveats: A year post-transplant, T-cell counts and diversity derived mostly from newly produced T cells.

Trimming left V 3 bases short and J 7 bases short, with 13 bases between. The CDR3 spans 14 residues. Germline CDR1 is ENHRY and CDR2 is SYGVKD. TCRbeta library preparation incorporated unique molecular identifiers. TCRdb analysed the PCR reads with MiXCR anew, one entry per CDR3 protein. The data show hundreds of thousands of distinct CDR3 sequences, roughly 13% seen once. The material was PBMCs, mostly from graft donor cells, obtained 360 days after TCRalphabeta/CD19-depleted stem cell transplant. The rearrangement links TRBV10-3 to TRBJ2-1; possibly TRBD1 for D (6 bases). This receptor was identified in a male patient younger than 18 who had a stem cell transplant for acute myeloid leukemia, so the T cells may come from the graft donor. The CDR3, as DNA: TGTGCCATCAGTGATTGGAAAGGGGGTAATGAGCAGTTCTTC. Residues: CAISDWKGGNEQFF.